These 30 T cell receptor beta chains originate from one sample sequenced in a study of blood T cells in healthy people across ages. For the second PCR, which ran for roughly 6 to 11 cycles, a sample-barcoded 5' primer and a J-beta primer mix were used. TCRdb reprocessed the 5' RACE reads with MiXCR, giving one entry per CDR3 protein. The table records about 1.7 million distinct CDR3 sequences, roughly 30% of them present only once. Sequencing was done on a sample of blood. The source of these receptors is a woman in her 30s in good health.

This clonotype has more than one count but fewer than ten. Written as DNA, the CDR3 is TGTGCCAGCTCTAAGGAAAACTACGAGCAGTACTTC. Residues: CASSKENYEQYF. V and J are TRBV9 and TRBJ2-7; D ambiguous. Germline CDR1 is SGDLS and CDR2 is YYNGEE. V was clipped by 7 bases and J by 3 bases, with 11 bases between them. This CDR3 is 12 amino acids long. Drawing the rest from reference TRBV9 and TRBJ2-7, the complete variable domain is DSGVTQTPKHLITATGQRVTLRCSPRSGDLSVYWYQQSLDQGLQFLIQYYNGEERAKGNILERFSAQQFPDLHSELNLSSLELGDSALYFCASSKENYEQYFGPGTRLTVT.

The rearrangement links TRBV12-3 or TRBV12-4 to TRBJ2-1; 9 nucleotides line up with TRBD2. The CDR3 extends over 16 amino acids. The V segment lost 5 bases and the J segment 7 bases; nucleotides outside the gene matches: 12. The CDR3 protein is CASSPFGRGGENEQFF. The CDR3 DNA reads TGTGCCAGCAGTCCCTTTGGGCGGGGGGGCGAGAATGAGCAGTTCTTC.

The chain uses TRBV29-1 and TRBJ1-1; no clear D gene. The CDR3 is 13 residues long. With 3 bases removed from V and 0 bases from J, the gap between germline ends came to 8 bases. Germline CDR1 is SQVTM and CDR2 is ANQGSEA. The CDR3 bases are TGCAGCGTTGATCACCGGGTGAACACTGAAGCTTTCTTT. Translating gives CSVDHRVNTEAFF.

The chain has TRBV3-1 and TRBJ2-1; 10 bases match TRBD2. The CDR3 spans 15 residues. V shed 1 base, J shed 10 bases, and the junction held 7 bases outside the gene matches. Germline loops: CDR1 LGHDT, CDR2 YNNKEL (reference sequence). CDR3 in amino acids: CASSQALAGVGEQFF. CDR3 DNA: TGTGCCAGCAGCCAAGCCCTAGCGGGAGTAGGGGAGCAGTTCTTC.

This clonotype was counted between two and nine times. The chain employs TRBV12-3 or TRBV12-4 and TRBJ1-3, with D maybe TRBD1 (6 bases). The CDR3 consists of 14 residues. V was trimmed by 5 bases and J by 4 bases, leaving 12 bases between them. The chain's CDR3 is CASSPGVSGNTIYF. The DNA for the CDR3 is TGTGCCAGCAGTCCAGGGGTATCAGGAAACACCATATATTTT.

The gene calls are TRBV10-3 and TRBJ1-6; the D gene is possibly TRBD1 (5 bases). The V and J ends lost 7 bases and 11 bases respectively, with 15 bases between them. CDR3 length equals 13 residues. Germline CDR1 is ENHRY and CDR2 is SYGVKD. CDR3: CAITGREGAPLHF. The CDR3 bases are TGTGCCATCACCGGCAGAGAAGGGGCACCCCTCCACTTT.

The V gene is TRBV6-5, the J gene TRBJ2-2, with D possibly being TRBD1 or TRBD2 (6 bases each). Germline V lookup: CDR1 MNHEY, CDR2 SVGAGI. The CDR3 sequence is 14 residues long. V lost 8 bases to trimming and J lost 4 bases, with 14 bases between them. Written as DNA, the CDR3 is TGTGCCAGCCTGGGGGGCGCCCCCACCGGGGAGCTGTTTTTT. Its protein product is CASLGGAPTGELFF.

This clonotype came up a few times. The gene calls are TRBV27 and TRBJ2-6; no clear D gene. Germline V gene lookup returns CDR1 MNHEY and CDR2 SMNVEV (reference sequence). Trimming took off 9 bases at V and 4 bases at J, with 13 bases between the two ends. CDR3 length equals 14 residues. The DNA for the CDR3 is TGTGCCAGTTCCCTCAGACCCGGGGCCAACGTCCTGACTTTC. This codes for CASSLRPGANVLTF.

In its sample, this clonotype was seen a few times. This chain connects TRBV10-3 to TRBJ2-3; D might be TRBD2 (5 bases). The CDR3 runs to 15 residues. V was cut by 3 bases and J by 3 bases, with 13 bases left in between. In germline, CDR1 is ENHRY, CDR2 SYGVKD. In nucleotides, the CDR3 is TGTGCCATCAGTGACGGCCGAGCGGCAACAGATACGCAGTATTTT. The encoded protein is CAISDGRAATDTQYF.

The chain joins TRBV30 to TRBJ1-1; D is perhaps TRBD1 (6 bases). Trimming removed 2 bases from V and 1 base from J, with 8 bases in between. Germline V gives CDR1 GTSNPN, CDR2 SVGIG (reference sequence). The CDR3 is made up of 13 amino acids. This CDR3 reads CAWSQGQNTEAFF. The CDR3 DNA reads as TGTGCCTGGAGTCAGGGACAGAACACTGAAGCTTTCTTT.

The chain links TRBV20-1 to TRBJ1-5; D is perhaps TRBD1 (6 bases). The V end lost 5 bases, the J end lost 14 bases, and 19 bases lay between the germline ends. Germline V gene sequence: CDR1 DFQATT, CDR2 SNEGSKA (reference sequence). This CDR3 has 12 amino acids. Written as DNA, the CDR3 is TGCAGTGCTCCTATTGAGGGGGGGGCTGAGCATTTT. This codes for CSAPIEGGAEHF.

This chain links TRBV21-1 with TRBJ2-3; TRBD1 is the table's D call and was not checked against the DNA. TRBV21-1 constitutes a pseudogene. This CDR3 has 14 residues. CDR3 loop: CASSRTGSTGTQYF. For the CDR3, the DNA is TGTGCCAGCAGTCGGACAGGGAGCACAGGTACGCAGTATTTT.

The J gene is TRBJ2-5, the V gene TRBV27; 10 bases are a match to TRBD1. The J call may not be correct, given that the DNA end is closer to TRBJ2-7. CDR3 length: 15 residues. Germline V lookup: CDR1 MNHEY, CDR2 SMNVEV (reference sequence). The CDR3 loop reads CASSLGTGVGYEQYF. Written as DNA, the CDR3 is TGTGCCAGCAGCCTAGGGACAGGGGTGGGGTACGAGCAGTACTTC.

This clonotype was detected ten times or more. This chain joins TRBV27 and TRBJ1-2; no definite D call. V was clipped by 8 bases and J by 8 bases, with 6 bases between them. The CDR3 has 9 residues. CDR1 is MNHEY, CDR2 SMNVEV, per germline (reference sequence). CDR3 loop: CASVMGYTF. The CDR3 coding sequence is TGTGCCAGCGTGATGGGCTACACCTTC.

This clonotype was observed a handful of times. This chain links TRBV9 with TRBJ2-1; tentatively, D is TRBD1 (7 bases). The CDR3 totals 16 residues. V lost 6 bases, J lost 5 bases, and 21 bases lay in between. The germline CDR1 and CDR2 sequences are SGDLS and YYNGEE. The CDR3 sequence is CASTNRRDSSNNEQFF. CDR3 bases: TGTGCCAGCACCAACCGGAGGGACAGCTCTAACAATGAGCAGTTCTTC.

This clonotype was picked up a small number of times. The CDR3 DNA is TGTGCCAGCAGCTTAACTACAGGGGGCACGAACACTGAAGCTTTCTTT. Its protein product is CASSLTTGGTNTEAFF. V usage is TRBV7-9 and J usage is TRBJ1-1; TRBD1 matches 9 bases. The length of the CDR3 is 16 residues. The germline V gene encodes CDR1 SEHNR and CDR2 FQNEAQ (reference sequence). After removal of 2 bases from V and 1 base from J, the junction contained 5 bases not matched to a gene.

The chain couples TRBV12-3 or TRBV12-4 to TRBJ2-1, with 12 bases fitting TRBD2. V shed 6 bases and J 0 bases; nucleotides not matched to a gene: 15. The CDR3 spans 20 residues. The CDR3 spells CASRQPATSGSGGSYNEQFF. CDR3 bases: TGTGCCAGCAGACAACCGGCGACTAGCGGGAGTGGGGGCTCCTACAATGAGCAGTTCTTC.

This clonotype showed up many times. This chain joins TRBV5-1 and TRBJ2-1, with a tentative D call TRBD2 (5 bases). Germline V gene data show CDR1 as SGHRS and CDR2 as YFSETQ. Trimming removed 4 bases at V and 3 bases at J, with 11 bases between. The CDR3 is 14 residues long. The CDR3 is CASSPTSVYNEQFF. In nucleotides, the CDR3 is TGCGCCAGCAGCCCAACTAGTGTCTACAATGAGCAGTTCTTC.

This clonotype was detected only a few times. The chain combines TRBV7-9 with TRBJ2-1, with 11 bases matching TRBD1. Trimming removed 2 bases from V and 4 bases from J; junction bases left unmatched: 4. The CDR3 runs to 16 residues. CDR1 is SEHNR and CDR2 is FQNEAQ in the germline V gene (reference sequence). CDR3 sequence reads: CASSLRTGGMYNEQFF. In nucleotides, the CDR3 is TGTGCCAGCAGCTTACGGACAGGGGGCATGTACAATGAGCAGTTCTTC.

V and J are TRBV2 and TRBJ1-2, with D unclear. The CDR3 is 11 residues long. Trimming left V 7 bases short and J 4 bases short, with 7 bases between. Germline V gives CDR1 SNHLY, CDR2 FYNNEI. The CDR3 DNA reads as TGTGCCAGCAACAGAACCTATGGCTACACCTTC. Translated: CASNRTYGYTF.

The chain employs TRBV10-2 and TRBJ1-5; 7 nucleotides align to TRBD1. With V trimmed by 11 bases and J by 5 bases, 9 bases remained unmatched. The length of the CDR3 is 13 residues. Germline-derived CDR1 and CDR2 are WSHSY and SAAADI. CDR3 nucleotides: TGCGCCTCTCGGGACAGCAGACATCAGCCCCAGCATTTT. Residues: CASRDSRHQPQHF.

This clonotype occurred a few times. V usage is TRBV4-3 and J usage is TRBJ2-1; D not resolved. CDR1 and CDR2 (germline): LGHNA, YSLEER. The CDR3 is made up of 13 amino acids. Trimming took off 7 bases at V and 0 bases at J, with 7 bases between the two ends. The CDR3 sequence: CASIVDSYNEQFF. CDR3 nucleotide sequence: TGCGCCAGCATTGTAGACTCCTACAATGAGCAGTTCTTC.

This clonotype has just a few counts. The gene calls are TRBV28 and TRBJ1-5, with D tentatively TRBD1 (6 bases). CDR3 size: 15 residues. Trimming shortened V by 6 bases and J by 6 bases, and 18 bases separated the two germline ends. From germline, CDR1 is MDHEN and CDR2 SYDVKM. CDR3 nucleotide sequence: TGTGCCAGCAGGGGGGAGGGGGGAGGGAGTCAGCCCCAGCATTTT. Its protein is CASRGEGGGSQPQHF. Full variable domain (missing parts from reference TRBV28 and TRBJ1-5): DVKVTQSSRYLVKRTGEKVFLECVQDMDHENMFWYRQDPGLGLRLIYFSYDVKMKEKGDIPEGYSVSREKKERFSLILESASTNQTSMYLCASRGEGGGSQPQHFGDGTRLSIL.

This clonotype appeared a few times. The chain carries TRBV7-9 and TRBJ2-3, with TRBD2 as a possible D gene (5 bases). Germline assignment: CDR1 SEHNR and CDR2 FQNEAQ (reference sequence). The CDR3 runs to 16 residues. Trimming pared 5 bases from V and 1 base from J, leaving 16 bases between. The CDR3 nucleotides read TGTGCCAGCAGCCCCGGGCCCCGGGATGGCACAGATACGCAGTATTTT. It translates to CASSPGPRDGTDTQYF. Using reference TRBV7-9 and TRBJ2-3 for the parts outside the CDR3, the full variable domain is DTGVSQNPRHKITKRGQNVTFRCDPISEHNRLYWYRQTLGQGPEFLTYFQNEAQLEKSRLLSDRFSAERPKGSFSTLEIQRTEQGDSAMYLCASSPGPRDGTDTQYFGPGTRLTVL.

The V gene is TRBV7-2, the J gene TRBJ2-1; 7 nucleotides align to TRBD2. V was pared by 6 bases and J by 6 bases, with 14 bases of the junction left unmatched. The CDR3 length is 16 residues. Germline CDR1 is SGHTA and CDR2 is FQGNSA. CDR3 nucleotide sequence: TGTGCCAGCAGGACCCCGGGGGGACCCCGGGTCAATGAGCAGTTCTTC. Translation: CASRTPGGPRVNEQFF.

This clonotype has ten or more counts. This chain links TRBV20-1 with TRBJ1-2, with D possibly being TRBD1 (5 bases). Germline values: CDR1 DFQATT, CDR2 SNEGSKA (reference sequence). The CDR3 spans 14 residues. Between the trimmed V and J ends, which lost 0 bases and 5 bases, there was a span of 13 bases. CDR3 region: CSARDRRGEYGYTF. As DNA, the CDR3 is TGCAGTGCTAGAGATCGGCGGGGGGAGTATGGCTACACCTTC.

The chain joins TRBV7-2 to TRBJ2-1; possibly TRBD2 for D (6 bases). CDR1 is SGHTA, CDR2 FQGNSA, per germline. Trimming left V 10 bases short and J 6 bases short, with 19 bases between. The CDR3 runs 14 residues. CDR3 region: CATLGGRGLNEQFF. For the CDR3, the DNA is TGTGCCACCCTGGGCGGCCGGGGACTCAATGAGCAGTTCTTC.

This clonotype came up many times. This chain uses TRBV12-3 or TRBV12-4 with TRBJ2-7; the D is unclear. The V end lost 5 bases, the J end lost 1 base, and 12 bases lay between the germline ends. The CDR3 has 14 residues. CDR3 in amino acids: CASSLSGHSYEQYF. In nucleotides, the CDR3 is TGTGCCAGCAGTCTCTCGGGCCATTCCTACGAGCAGTACTTC.

Regarding this clonotype: Compared with germline, one end of the junction differs, possibly owing to a read error. The V and J genes are TRBV20-1 and TRBJ2-5; D is ambiguous. Per germline, CDR1 DFQATT and CDR2 SNEGSKA (reference sequence). CDR3 length equals 13 residues. The CDR3 loop reads CSAVSSRQATQYF. The CDR3 DNA is TGCAGTGCTGTTTCATCCCGTCAAGCGACCCAGTACTTC.

This clonotype was recorded many times. This rearrangement joins TRBV7-9 to TRBJ2-7; D gene ambiguous. Germline V lookup: CDR1 SEHNR, CDR2 FQNEAQ (reference sequence). This CDR3 contains 14 residues. V gave up 5 bases and J gave up 6 bases, with 17 bases separating them. The CDR3 region has the DNA TGTGCCAGCAGCCCCATCCACCGTCCCAGCGAGCAGTACTTC. Amino acids: CASSPIHRPSEQYF. Looking up the rest from reference TRBV7-9 and TRBJ2-7 gives the full variable domain: DTGVSQNPRHKITKRGQNVTFRCDPISEHNRLYWYRQTLGQGPEFLTYFQNEAQLEKSRLLSDRFSAERPKGSFSTLEIQRTEQGDSAMYLCASSPIHRPSEQYFGPGTRLTVT.